Below, 26 T cell receptor beta chains from the same sample are listed, as sequenced in a study of post-analysis software for immune sequencing data. The study, taken as a whole, reports: Compared with controls, patients had more of about 5 TRBV segments, including TRBV5-6, TRBV5-1 and TRBV20-1.

The antigens for these receptors are not known. The authors incorporated unique molecular identifiers into the TCR beta cDNA libraries. TCRdb re-called the PCR reads with MiXCR, one entry per CDR3 protein. The table has roughly 540,000 distinct CDR3 sequences, approximately 31% seen once. Sequencing was done on a sample of blood. The receptors were gathered from a girl aged 2 to 17 with multiple sclerosis.

The genes are TRBV12-3 or TRBV12-4 and TRBJ2-4; TRBD2 matches at 8 bases. Unmatched junction bases numbered 10, after V lost 5 bases and J lost 1 base. This CDR3 is 17 amino acids long. As DNA, the CDR3 is TGTGCCAGCAGTCCCGCGGGGGGCGTAATGGCCAAAAACATTCAGTACTTC. Protein: CASSPAGGVMAKNIQYF.

This chain joins TRBV20-1 and TRBJ1-2; unclear D gene. This CDR3 has 12 amino acids. Between the trimmed V and J ends, which lost 2 bases and 1 base, there was a span of 5 bases. Germline values: CDR1 DFQATT, CDR2 SNEGSKA (reference sequence). The CDR3 DNA sequence: TGCAGTGCTAGACAGGATAACTATGGCTACACCTTC. Protein product: CSARQDNYGYTF.

A few counts support this clonotype. The chain carries TRBV20-1 and TRBJ2-1; 9 positions match TRBD2. V was pared by 3 bases and J by 1 base, with 13 bases of the junction left unmatched. The CDR3 runs to 18 residues. The germline V gene encodes CDR1 DFQATT and CDR2 SNEGSKA (reference sequence). CDR3 sequence (DNA): TGCAGTGCTAGTTACCGGCGGGGGGGCCTAGAATCCTACAATGAGCAGTTCTTC. Protein sequence: CSASYRRGGLESYNEQFF.

The chain links TRBV20-1 to TRBJ1-1, with a tentative D call TRBD1 (5 bases). This CDR3 spans 13 amino acids. Germline V gene sequence: CDR1 DFQATT, CDR2 SNEGSKA (reference sequence). Trimming removed 6 bases from V and 0 bases from J, with 11 bases in between. The CDR3 spells CSALGQLNTEAFF. CDR3 DNA sequence: TGCAGTGCACTAGGACAATTGAACACTGAAGCTTTCTTT.

Many counts were recorded for this clonotype. The chain joins TRBV20-1 to TRBJ1-2; 8 positions agree with TRBD1. The CDR3 runs to 12 residues. Germline loops: CDR1 DFQATT, CDR2 SNEGSKA (reference sequence). The V and J ends lost 5 bases and 8 bases, in that order; junction bases with no gene match: 7. CDR3 region: CSAAQGARGYTF. CDR3 in DNA: TGCAGTGCTGCCCAGGGGGCGCGAGGCTACACCTTC.

Details on this clonotype: The junction departs from germline at one end; a sequencing error may be responsible. This chain connects TRBV5-6 to TRBJ1-2; D gene uncertain. CDR1 SGHDT and CDR2 YYEEEE come from the germline V gene. CDR3 length equals 12 residues. Written as DNA, the CDR3 is TGTGCCAGCGGCTTGGAGGCCGCTGGCTACACCTTC. It translates to CASGLEAAGYTF.

This clonotype was recorded a few times. The rearrangement links TRBV5-1 to TRBJ2-5, with D perhaps TRBD1 or TRBD2 (5 bases each). CDR3 length equals 14 residues. The germline gives CDR1 SGHRS, CDR2 YFSETQ. V was shortened by 4 bases and J by 5 bases, with 15 bases between the two germline ends. CDR3 region: CASSRGPLGETQYF. The CDR3 DNA sequence: TGCGCCAGCAGCCGGGGACCACTTGGGGAGACCCAGTACTTC.

This clonotype was found a few times. The rearrangement links TRBV3-1 to TRBJ1-2; no firm D call. CDR1 LGHDT and CDR2 YNNKEL come from the germline V gene (reference sequence). The CDR3 runs 13 residues. V was shortened by 1 base and J by 8 bases, with 11 bases between the two germline ends. In DNA form, the CDR3 reads TGTGCCAGCAGCCAAGCCGGGAAGGGCGGCTACACCTTC. This translates into CASSQAGKGGYTF.

The chain recombines TRBV7-8 with TRBJ2-7; 11 bases agree with TRBD2. The CDR3 is 17 residues long. Losses at the gene ends were 2 bases for V and 3 bases for J; bases not matched to a gene: 9. Germline V gene sequence: CDR1 SGHVS, CDR2 FQNEAQ. CDR3 nucleotide sequence: TGTGCCAGCAGCTTAAGCCTAGCGGGGGGCAATTTCTACGAGCAGTACTTC. Its protein is CASSLSLAGGNFYEQYF.

This clonotype was counted a single time. J is TRBJ2-1 and V is TRBV7-2; 10 positions match TRBD2. Germline V lookup: CDR1 SGHTA, CDR2 FQGNSA. Losses at the gene ends were 1 base for V and 1 base for J; bases not matched to a gene: 7. This CDR3 has 18 amino acids. CDR3 loop: CASSLVLLAGASYNEQFF. CDR3 coding DNA: TGTGCCAGCAGCTTAGTCCTGCTAGCGGGGGCTTCCTACAATGAGCAGTTCTTC. The full variable domain, completed using reference TRBV7-2 and TRBJ2-1, is GAGVSQSPSNKVTEKGKDVELRCDPISGHTALYWYRQSLGQGLEFLIYFQGNSAPDKSGLPSDRFSAERTGGSVSTLTIQRTQQEDSAVYLCASSLVLLAGASYNEQFFGPGTRLTVL.

CDR3 nucleotides: TGCGCCAGCAGCTCGGGACAGCCGATGGCCGGGGAGCTGTTTTTT. Its protein is CASSSGQPMAGELFF. The rearrangement uses TRBV5-1 and TRBJ2-2; 7 nucleotides align to TRBD1. Per germline, CDR1 SGHRS and CDR2 YFSETQ. The CDR3 length is 15 residues. V dropped 3 bases and J dropped 6; count of bases not matched to a gene: 8.

A few counts support this clonotype. V is TRBV20-1 and J is TRBJ2-1; D tentatively reads TRBD1 or TRBD2 (5 bases each). The CDR3 spans 24 residues. Germline CDR1 is DFQATT and CDR2 is SNEGSKA (reference sequence). V was pared by 2 bases and J by 4 bases, with 42 bases between. In DNA, the CDR3 is TGCAGTGCTAGATGGCAGGGTGATCATCGAGGTGGAAGGAGAGGGGATATTCCTTACAATGAGCAGTTCTTC. Amino acids: CSARWQGDHRGGRRGDIPYNEQFF.

V is TRBV9 and J is TRBJ2-1; D ambiguous. The CDR3 extends over 15 amino acids. CDR1 and CDR2 from the germline V gene are SGDLS and YYNGEE. V dropped 0 bases and J dropped 2 bases, with 9 bases sitting between them. The CDR3 loop reads CASSVVSLPYNEQFF. The CDR3 coding sequence is TGTGCCAGCAGCGTAGTTTCACTGCCCTACAATGAGCAGTTCTTC. Filled out from reference TRBV9 and TRBJ2-1, the complete variable domain reads DSGVTQTPKHLITATGQRVTLRCSPRSGDLSVYWYQQSLDQGLQFLIQYYNGEERAKGNILERFSAQQFPDLHSELNLSSLELGDSALYFCASSVVSLPYNEQFFGPGTRLTVL.

This clonotype was detected many times. The chain recombines TRBV10-3 with TRBJ2-1; TRBD2 aligns across 12 bases. Germline lookup yields CDR1 ENHRY and CDR2 SYGVKD. Trimming cost V 4 bases and J 5 bases; bases outside gene matches: 0. The CDR3 loop spans 14 amino acids. The CDR3 bases are TGTGCCATCAGTGGGACTAGCGGGAACAATGAGCAGTTCTTC. This codes for CAISGTSGNNEQFF.

The rearrangement uses TRBV7-9 and TRBJ1-5; D uncertain. Germline-derived CDR1 and CDR2 are SEHNR and FQNEAQ (reference sequence). The CDR3 is 12 residues long. Between the trimmed V and J ends, which lost 1 base and 5 bases, there was a span of 3 bases. The CDR3 sequence: CASSLVDQPQHF. Here the CDR3 DNA reads TGTGCCAGCAGCTTAGTGGATCAGCCCCAGCATTTT.

Ten or more counts support this clonotype. DNA for the CDR3: TGCAGTGCTCCTTCGAGGCGGGGGGGATACACAGATACGCAGTATTTT. It specifies CSAPSRRGGYTDTQYF. This chain links TRBV20-1 with TRBJ2-3; 9 bases align to TRBD2. The junction had 11 bases not matched to a gene; V was cut back by 5 bases and J by 2 bases. Germline-derived CDR1 and CDR2 are DFQATT and SNEGSKA (reference sequence). The CDR3 covers 16 residues.

A few counts support this clonotype. The gene calls are TRBV15 and TRBJ2-7, with 7 bases aligning to TRBD1. Germline V lookup: CDR1 LNHNV, CDR2 YYDKDF (reference sequence). The CDR3 loop spans 15 amino acids. Trimming at V came to 3 bases and at J to 3 bases, leaving 8 bases not matched to a gene. The CDR3 coding sequence is TGTGCCACCAGCAGGATAATGGGACAGTACTACGAGCAGTACTTC. Translation gives CATSRIMGQYYEQYF.

The count of this clonotype is one. The chain has TRBV6-2 or TRBV6-3 and TRBJ2-5; possibly TRBD1 or TRBD2 for D (5 bases each). V was clipped by 6 bases and J by 10 bases, with 18 bases between them. This CDR3 has 13 amino acids. Germline assignment: CDR1 MNHEY and CDR2 SVGEGT. CDR3 loop: CASSPSGAPGQYF. The CDR3, as DNA: TGTGCCAGCAGCCCTTCCGGGGCCCCGGGCCAGTACTTC.

V and J are TRBV9 and TRBJ2-3; 7 bases agree with TRBD1. J was trimmed by 1 base and V by 3 bases; bases with no gene match: 8. The CDR3 is 16 amino acids. The germline V gene encodes CDR1 SGDLS and CDR2 YYNGEE. CDR3 in DNA: TGTGCCAGCAGCGCCCGGGACAGTGGGGGCACAGATACGCAGTATTTT. Translated: CASSARDSGGTDTQYF.

The J gene is TRBJ1-2, the V gene TRBV9; D is unclear. The CDR3 has 16 residues. Germline V gene sequence: CDR1 SGDLS, CDR2 YYNGEE. V gave up 0 bases and J gave up 2 bases, with 14 bases separating them. In DNA, the CDR3 is TGTGCCAGCAGCGTAGGAGCAGGAAGCACAAACTATGGCTACACCTTC. Amino acid sequence: CASSVGAGSTNYGYTF.

The CDR3 sequence is CSASSNGNYGYTF. The CDR3, as DNA: TGCAGTGCTAGTAGTAACGGGAACTATGGCTACACCTTC. The gene calls are TRBV20-1 and TRBJ1-2, with no clear D. Between the trimmed V and J ends, which lost 3 bases and 2 bases, there was a span of 10 bases. This CDR3 is 13 amino acids long. Germline V gene lookup returns CDR1 DFQATT and CDR2 SNEGSKA (reference sequence).

The V and J genes are TRBV11-2 and TRBJ1-6, with D tentatively TRBD1 (5 bases). The CDR3 spans 17 residues. V gave up 1 base and J gave up 6 bases, with 16 bases separating them. Germline CDR1 and CDR2: SGHAT and FQNNGV. The CDR3 loop reads CASSLVGAALFNSPLHF. The CDR3, as DNA: TGTGCCAGCAGCTTAGTAGGGGCCGCCCTGTTTAATTCACCCCTCCACTTT.

The rearrangement joins TRBV5-4 to TRBJ2-1; D ambiguous. V lost 7 bases and J lost 8, with 16 bases in between. The germline gives CDR1 SGHNT, CDR2 YYREEE (reference sequence). This CDR3 spans 13 amino acids. The CDR3 loop is CASGRGVRDEQFF. DNA of the CDR3: TGTGCCAGCGGCCGTGGAGTCCGGGATGAGCAGTTCTTC.

The chain couples TRBV2 to TRBJ1-2; 8 bases map to TRBD1. After removal of 7 bases from V and 7 bases from J, the junction contained 11 bases not matched to a gene. The CDR3 extends over 14 amino acids. Germline CDR1 and CDR2: SNHLY and FYNNEI. CDR3 region: CASKAGGSVSGYTF. The CDR3 DNA reads as TGTGCCAGCAAAGCAGGGGGCTCGGTCTCTGGCTACACCTTC.

J is TRBJ1-1 and V is TRBV7-9; D remains ambiguous. The CDR3 is 14 residues long. The germline V and J ends were trimmed by 2 bases and 3 bases, with 10 bases remaining between them. In germline, CDR1 is SEHNR, CDR2 FQNEAQ (reference sequence). The CDR3: CASSLWSGDTEAFF. In nucleotides, the CDR3 is TGTGCCAGCAGCTTATGGTCCGGGGACACTGAAGCTTTCTTT.

This rearrangement joins TRBV20-1 to TRBJ2-3; 9 positions match TRBD2. Germline values: CDR1 DFQATT, CDR2 SNEGSKA (reference sequence). CDR3 size: 15 residues. Trimming took 6 bases from V and 3 from J; bases not matched to a gene: 10. CDR3 sequence: CSALSGAGGTDTQYF. In nucleotides, the CDR3 is TGCAGTGCCCTAAGCGGAGCGGGGGGTACAGATACGCAGTATTTT.